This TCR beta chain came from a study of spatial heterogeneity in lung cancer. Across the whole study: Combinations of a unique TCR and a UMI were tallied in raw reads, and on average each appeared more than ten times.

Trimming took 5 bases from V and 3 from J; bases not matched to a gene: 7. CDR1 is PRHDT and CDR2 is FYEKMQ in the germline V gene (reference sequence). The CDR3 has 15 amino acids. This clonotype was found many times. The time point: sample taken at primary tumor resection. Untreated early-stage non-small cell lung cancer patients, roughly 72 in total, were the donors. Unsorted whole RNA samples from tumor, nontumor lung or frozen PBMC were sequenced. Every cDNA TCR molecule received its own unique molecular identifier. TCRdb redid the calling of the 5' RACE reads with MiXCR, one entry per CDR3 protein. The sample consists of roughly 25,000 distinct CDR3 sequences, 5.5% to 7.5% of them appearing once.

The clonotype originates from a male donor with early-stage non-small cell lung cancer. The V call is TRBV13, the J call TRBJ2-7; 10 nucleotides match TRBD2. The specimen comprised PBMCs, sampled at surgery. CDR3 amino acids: CASSLRLAGVYEQYF. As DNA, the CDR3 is TGTGCCAGCAGCCTCCGACTAGCGGGCGTCTACGAGCAGTACTTC. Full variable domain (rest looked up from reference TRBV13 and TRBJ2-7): AAGVIQSPRHLIKEKRETATLKCYPIPRHDTVYWYQQGPGQDPQFLISFYEKMQSDKGSIPDRFSAQQFSDYHSELNMSSLELGDSALYFCASSLRLAGVYEQYFGPGTRLTVT.